The entry below gives a single T cell receptor beta chain sequence along with its context. Its antigen remains undetermined. No much larger clone exists at a distance of one base, and base qualities are not known. These data originate in a study of blood T cell repertoires in COVID-19 (dated by TCRdb to 2018 to 2020). Notes on the research overall: The collaborator samples originated in the United States, Italy and Spain and spanned the acute and convalescent phases of COVID-19. Subjects who had been exposed to COVID-19, were actively infected with it, or had recovered from it provided the deeply sampled blood TCRbeta repertoires that made up the dataset. The material from the prospective study consisted of cDNA or gDNA derived from T cells, B-cell-depleted T cells, or PBMCs. A freely available public database, intended as a resource for researchers studying the immune response to SARS-CoV-2, is where the repertoires were released. A de-identified subject ID, COVID-19 status, age in years and sex were almost always included in the sample metadata. HLA class I and class II types, where available, came from metadata supplied by the sample provider rather than from assay-based typing. The samples were drawn from two sources: the first 160 participants of the ongoing ImmuneRACE study, and 950 to 1,500 subjects contributed by 6 global collaborators.

The immunoSEQ Assay, a bias-controlled multiplex PCR, was used to amplify TCRbeta CDR3 regions from genomic DNA. The authors' pipeline ran thus. The number of nucleated cells in each sample was estimated from the amplification of reference gene primers within the assay. Sequence reads were collapsed and filtered to measure the absolute abundance of every unique TCRbeta CDR3 rearrangement. For each sample, productive Simpson clonality was calculated as the square root of Simpson's diversity index over productive rearrangements. TCRdb limited this immuneACCESS table to in-frame rearrangements with V and J called. A share of clones is missing; checked studies link under half to unresolved V genes, and the rest is unexplained. V and J calls and clone size follow that table, whereas D and trimming were derived from the DNA. The sample table records more than 60,000 clones; roughly nine tenths of these occur just once. The ten largest clones represent 4.9% of the sample.

The CDR3 goes from the cysteine to the phenylalanine over 15 residues. The DNA shown is the 45-base CDR3, in frame from base 1. The germline V gene yields SGHAT for CDR1 and FQNNGV for CDR2. V loses 4 bases, J loses 2 bases, and the germline ends lie 14 bases apart. The collaborating institutions used their own protocols to collect whole blood in K2EDTA tubes. For TCRbeta analysis, collaborator samples were shipped as frozen whole blood, as isolated PBMCs, or as DNA extracted from either sample type. General study outcomes and caveats: How much clinical and demographic metadata was included differed by source and by participant, and the metadata was provided uncurated.

Sequencing was carried out using peripheral blood. The receptor was isolated from a woman aged 50 to 65 with active COVID-19. The chain is encoded by TRBV11-2 joined to TRBJ2-5, and the D gene may be TRBD1, 6 bases matching. The DNA sequence is as follows: TGTGCCAGCAGCTACCACACCGGGACACAAGAGACCCAGTACTTC. This yields the protein CASSYHTGTQETQYF.